This passage covers 20 T cell receptor beta chains from one sample sequenced in a study of blood T cell repertoires in COVID-19. Data came from immunoSEQ multiplex PCR; TCRdb stores just in-frame clones and leaves some out. The table includes 68,000 or so clones, about three quarters detected once. Sample: peripheral blood. The receptors stem from a human donor in a cohort sampled during active COVID-19.

The chain carries TRBV4-1 and TRBJ1-4; tentatively, D is TRBD1 (5 bases). V lost 0 bases and J lost 5, with 7 bases in between. Germline CDR1 and CDR2: MGHRA and YSYEKL. The CDR3 extends over 14 amino acids. The CDR3 protein is CASSQDHRNEKLFF. The CDR3 DNA follows: TGCGCCAGCAGCCAAGATCACAGGAATGAAAAACTGTTTTTT.

This clone has a handful of counts. V usage is TRBV29-1 and J usage is TRBJ1-1; 9 nucleotides line up with TRBD1. V was pared by 5 bases and J by 4 bases, with 5 bases of the junction left unmatched. Looked up from germline, CDR1 is SQVTM and CDR2 is ANQGSEA. CDR3 length: 13 amino acids. CDR3 amino acids: CSVNTGGGTEAFF. For the CDR3, the DNA is TGCAGCGTTAATACAGGGGGCGGCACTGAAGCTTTCTTT.

The chain links TRBV7-9 to TRBJ1-1; 9 bases map to TRBD1. Germline values: CDR1 SEHNR, CDR2 FQNEAQ (reference sequence). V was clipped by 4 bases and J by 5 bases; unmatched bases: 8. There are 15 residues in the CDR3. The DNA for the CDR3 is TGTGCCAGCAGCTCAAACAGGGGGCGGGGTACTGAAGCTTTCTTT. Residues: CASSSNRGRGTEAFF.

This chain joins TRBV10-3 and TRBJ1-4; maybe TRBD1 (6 bases). The germline gives CDR1 ENHRY, CDR2 SYGVKD. V gave up 0 bases and J gave up 5 bases, with 13 bases separating them. CDR3 length equals 16 residues. The CDR3: CAISESWGTGNEKLFF. CDR3 DNA sequence: TGTGCCATCAGTGAGTCGTGGGGAACAGGGAATGAAAAACTGTTTTTT.

This clone came up a few times. V and J are TRBV5-1 and TRBJ1-6; 7 positions agree with TRBD1. The germline gives CDR1 SGHRS, CDR2 YFSETQ. V lost 2 bases and J lost 6; bases outside the gene matches: 2. The CDR3 length is 14 residues. The CDR3 region is CASSLQGINSPLHF. The CDR3 region has the DNA TGCGCCAGCAGCTTACAGGGGATTAATTCACCCCTCCACTTT.

The chain carries TRBV5-4 and TRBJ2-3; 9 nucleotides match TRBD1. This CDR3 is 15 amino acids long. Germline lookup yields CDR1 SGHNT and CDR2 YYREEE (reference sequence). V lost 4 bases, J lost 5 bases, and 8 bases stayed unmatched. CDR3 protein: CASSARTGELDTQYF. CDR3 nucleotides: TGTGCCAGCAGCGCCCGGACAGGGGAATTAGATACGCAGTATTTT.

V is TRBV10-1 and J is TRBJ2-7; no reliable D call. This CDR3 is 12 amino acids long. Germline CDR1 reads WNHNN; CDR2 reads SYGVQD (reference sequence). V lost 2 bases to trimming and J lost 5 bases, with 7 bases between them. CDR3 coding DNA: TGCGCCAGCAGTGAGCAGAAACACGAGCAGTACTTC. Amino acids: CASSEQKHEQYF.

This clone was counted many times. V is TRBV11-2 and J is TRBJ2-5; perhaps TRBD1 as D (6 bases). The V gene lost 4 bases and the J gene lost 5 bases, with 17 bases spanning the gap. The CDR3 consists of 15 residues. Germline lookup yields CDR1 SGHAT and CDR2 FQNNGV. CDR3 in DNA: TGTGCCAGCAGCTCTCCAGGGGCCCTGATGGAGACCCAGTACTTC. Protein: CASSSPGALMETQYF.

The V call is TRBV5-1, the J call TRBJ1-4, with a weak D call TRBD1 (5 bases). Trimming removed 0 bases at V and 5 bases at J, with 8 bases between. From germline, CDR1 is SGHRS and CDR2 YFSETQ. CDR3 length: 14 amino acids. This CDR3 is CASSLGSGNEKLFF. CDR3 nucleotide sequence: TGCGCCAGCAGCTTGGGATCAGGGAATGAAAAACTGTTTTTT.

This chain links TRBV7-2 with TRBJ2-5; a possible D gene is TRBD1 (8 bases). Trimming left V 3 bases short and J 3 bases short, with 14 bases between. The CDR3 sequence is 15 residues long. Germline loops: CDR1 SGHTA, CDR2 FQGNSA. This CDR3 reads CASSFQGAGEETQYF. CDR3 nucleotide sequence: TGTGCCAGCAGCTTCCAGGGGGCGGGGGAAGAGACCCAGTACTTC.

V usage is TRBV5-5 and J usage is TRBJ2-2; D unresolved. The CDR3 is made up of 15 amino acids. Germline values: CDR1 SGHKS, CDR2 YYEKEE (reference sequence). V was shortened by 1 base and J by 4 bases, with 11 bases between the two germline ends. The CDR3 loop reads CASSLTGFGTGELFF. For the CDR3, the DNA is TGTGCCAGCAGCTTGACCGGTTTCGGCACCGGGGAGCTGTTTTTT.

V and J are TRBV27 and TRBJ1-3; D is perhaps TRBD1 (5 bases). The ends were cut back, 0 bases at V and 8 bases at J, with 11 bases in the middle. Germline CDR1 is MNHEY and CDR2 is SMNVEV (reference sequence). This CDR3 is 14 amino acids long. The CDR3 DNA follows: TGTGCCAGCAGTTTATCAGGGGCCAGGGACACCATATATTTT. Encoded protein: CASSLSGARDTIYF.

The chain links TRBV5-6 to TRBJ2-7, with TRBD1 identical over 9 bases. Germline values: CDR1 SGHDT, CDR2 YYEEEE. Trimming cost V 4 bases and J 4 bases; bases outside gene matches: 9. This CDR3 comprises 15 residues. CDR3 DNA sequence: TGTGCCAGCAGCCAACTGGACAGGGGATCGTACGAGCAGTACTTC. Amino acid sequence: CASSQLDRGSYEQYF.

This rearrangement joins TRBV20-1 to TRBJ2-3; D is ambiguous. Looked up from germline, CDR1 is DFQATT and CDR2 is SNEGSKA (reference sequence). Deletions cut 6 bases from V and 5 bases from J, with 6 bases between. The CDR3 runs to 10 residues. CDR3 loop: CSAAEDTQYF. In DNA, the CDR3 is TGCAGTGCCGCGGAAGATACGCAGTATTTT.

This clone has just a few counts. This chain uses TRBV2 with TRBJ1-5; TRBD1 is a possible D gene (6 bases). Deletions cut 9 bases from V and 3 bases from J, with 15 bases between. Germline CDR1 is SNHLY and CDR2 is FYNNEI. The CDR3 is 14 residues long. The CDR3: CASGKDSYNQPQHF. The CDR3 nucleotides are TGTGCCAGTGGGAAGGACAGCTACAATCAGCCCCAGCATTTT.

On this clone itself: This sample includes further DNA sequences coding for the same CDR3. The chain employs TRBV12-3 or TRBV12-4 and TRBJ1-5, with a possible D match to TRBD1 (5 bases). V lost 4 bases, J lost 4 bases, and 8 bases lay in between. The CDR3 is 13 amino acids. The CDR3 DNA reads as TGTGCCAGCAGTTCAGGGTCTAATCAGCCCCAGCATTTT. It is translated as CASSSGSNQPQHF.

The chain couples TRBV19 to TRBJ1-4; the D is unclear. V gave up 6 bases and J gave up 7 bases, with 12 bases separating them. The germline V gene has CDR1 LNHDA and CDR2 SQIVND (reference sequence). The CDR3 covers 13 residues. CDR3 nucleotides: TGTGCCAGTAGCCACCCCCAGCGTGAAAAACTGTTTTTT. Its translation is CASSHPQREKLFF.

The chain joins TRBV6-2 or TRBV6-3 to TRBJ2-1; D is perhaps TRBD1 (5 bases). Germline V gives CDR1 MNHEY, CDR2 SVGEGT. The ends were cut back, 2 bases at V and 6 bases at J, with 14 bases in the middle. The length of the CDR3 is 15 residues. CDR3 sequence: CASSYPPVGPNEQFF. As DNA, the CDR3 is TGTGCCAGCAGTTACCCTCCGGTGGGGCCCAATGAGCAGTTCTTC.

The J gene is TRBJ1-1, the V gene TRBV28; unclear D gene. The CDR3 is 16 residues long. V lost 2 bases and J lost 0, with 13 bases in between. Germline CDR1 MDHEN, CDR2 SYDVKM. CDR3 DNA sequence: TGTGCCAGCAGTTTAGCCCCAGGCTTCCTGAACACTGAAGCTTTCTTT. This translates into CASSLAPGFLNTEAFF.

This sequence joins TRBV11-2 and TRBJ1-4; D possibly corresponds to TRBD1 (6 bases). With 2 bases removed from V and 7 bases from J, the gap between germline ends came to 14 bases. This CDR3 is built from 15 residues. Germline V gives CDR1 SGHAT, CDR2 FQNNGV. This CDR3 is CASSLIGGRSEKLFF. CDR3 nucleotide sequence: TGTGCCAGCAGCTTAATTGGGGGCCGGAGTGAAAAACTGTTTTTT.